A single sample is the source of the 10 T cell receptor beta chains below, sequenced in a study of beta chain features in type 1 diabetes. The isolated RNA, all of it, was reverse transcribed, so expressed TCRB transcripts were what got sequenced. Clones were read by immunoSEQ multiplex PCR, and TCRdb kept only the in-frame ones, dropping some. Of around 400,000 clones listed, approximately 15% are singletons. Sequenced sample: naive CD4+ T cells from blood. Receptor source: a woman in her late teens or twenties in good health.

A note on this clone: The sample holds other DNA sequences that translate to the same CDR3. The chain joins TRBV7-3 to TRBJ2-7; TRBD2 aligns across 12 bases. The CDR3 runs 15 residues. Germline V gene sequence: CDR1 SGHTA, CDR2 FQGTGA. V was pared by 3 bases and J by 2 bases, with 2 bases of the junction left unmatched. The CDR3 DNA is TGTGCCAGCAGCTTGGGACTAGCGGGCACCTACGAGCAGTACTTC. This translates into CASSLGLAGTYEQYF.

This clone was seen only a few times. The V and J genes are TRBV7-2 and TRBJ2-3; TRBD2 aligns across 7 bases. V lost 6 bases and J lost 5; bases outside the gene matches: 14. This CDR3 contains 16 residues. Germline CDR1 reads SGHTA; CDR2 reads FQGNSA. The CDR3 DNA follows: TGTGCCAGCAGTAGCCGTAGCGGGTCCGCGGGAGATACGCAGTATTTT. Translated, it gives CASSSRSGSAGDTQYF.

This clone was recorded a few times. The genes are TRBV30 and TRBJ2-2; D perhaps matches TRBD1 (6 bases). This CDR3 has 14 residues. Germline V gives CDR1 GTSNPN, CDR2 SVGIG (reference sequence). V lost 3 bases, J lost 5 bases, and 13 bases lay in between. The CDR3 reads CAWSRDMTTGELFF. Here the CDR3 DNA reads TGTGCCTGGAGCCGGGACATGACAACCGGGGAGCTGTTTTTT.

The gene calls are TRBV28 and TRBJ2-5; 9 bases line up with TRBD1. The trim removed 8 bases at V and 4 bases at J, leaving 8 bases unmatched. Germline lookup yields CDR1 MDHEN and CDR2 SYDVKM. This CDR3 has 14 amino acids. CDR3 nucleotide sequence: TGTGCCAGCGTGTCGGGACAGGGAGTAGAGACCCAGTACTTC. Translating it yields CASVSGQGVETQYF.

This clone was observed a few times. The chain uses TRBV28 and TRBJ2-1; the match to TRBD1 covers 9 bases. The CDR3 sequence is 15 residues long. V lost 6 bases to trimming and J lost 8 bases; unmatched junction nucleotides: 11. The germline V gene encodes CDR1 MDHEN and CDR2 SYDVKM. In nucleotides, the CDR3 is TGTGCCAGCAGCAAACCGGGACAGGGAGGCTATGAGCAGTTCTTC. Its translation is CASSKPGQGGYEQFF. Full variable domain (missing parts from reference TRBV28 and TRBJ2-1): DVKVTQSSRYLVKRTGEKVFLECVQDMDHENMFWYRQDPGLGLRLIYFSYDVKMKEKGDIPEGYSVSREKKERFSLILESASTNQTSMYLCASSKPGQGGYEQFFGPGTRLTVL.

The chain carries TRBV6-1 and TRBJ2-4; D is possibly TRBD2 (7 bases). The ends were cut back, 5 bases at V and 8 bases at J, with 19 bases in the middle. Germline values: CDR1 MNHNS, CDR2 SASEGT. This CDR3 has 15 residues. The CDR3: CASSSMGAGEDIQYF. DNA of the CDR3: TGTGCCAGCAGTTCCATGGGGGCGGGAGAAGACATTCAGTACTTC.

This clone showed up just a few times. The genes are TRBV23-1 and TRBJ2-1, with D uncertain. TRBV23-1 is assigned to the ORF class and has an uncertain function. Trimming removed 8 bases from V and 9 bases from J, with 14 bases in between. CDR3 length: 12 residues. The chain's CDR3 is CASLLKASEQFF. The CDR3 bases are TGCGCCAGCCTCCTGAAAGCAAGTGAGCAGTTCTTC.

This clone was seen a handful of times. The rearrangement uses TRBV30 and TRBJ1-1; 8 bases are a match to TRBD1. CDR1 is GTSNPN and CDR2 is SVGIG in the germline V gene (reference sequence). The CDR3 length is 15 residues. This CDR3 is CALDRAAGGNTEAFF. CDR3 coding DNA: TGTGCGTTGGACAGGGCAGCTGGAGGGAACACTGAAGCTTTCTTT.

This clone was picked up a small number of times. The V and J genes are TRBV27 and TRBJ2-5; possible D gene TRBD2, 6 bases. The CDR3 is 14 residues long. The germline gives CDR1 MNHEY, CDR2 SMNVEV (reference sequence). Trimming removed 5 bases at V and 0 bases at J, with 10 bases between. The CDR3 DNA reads TGTGCCAGCAGTAAAAGGGACTACCAAGAGACCCAGTACTTC. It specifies CASSKRDYQETQYF.

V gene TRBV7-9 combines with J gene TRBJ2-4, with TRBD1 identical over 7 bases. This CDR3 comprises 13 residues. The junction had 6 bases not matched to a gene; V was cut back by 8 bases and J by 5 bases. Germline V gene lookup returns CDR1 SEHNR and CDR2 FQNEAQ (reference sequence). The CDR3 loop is CASLGTVENIQYF. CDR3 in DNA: TGTGCCAGCTTAGGGACAGTCGAAAACATTCAGTACTTC.